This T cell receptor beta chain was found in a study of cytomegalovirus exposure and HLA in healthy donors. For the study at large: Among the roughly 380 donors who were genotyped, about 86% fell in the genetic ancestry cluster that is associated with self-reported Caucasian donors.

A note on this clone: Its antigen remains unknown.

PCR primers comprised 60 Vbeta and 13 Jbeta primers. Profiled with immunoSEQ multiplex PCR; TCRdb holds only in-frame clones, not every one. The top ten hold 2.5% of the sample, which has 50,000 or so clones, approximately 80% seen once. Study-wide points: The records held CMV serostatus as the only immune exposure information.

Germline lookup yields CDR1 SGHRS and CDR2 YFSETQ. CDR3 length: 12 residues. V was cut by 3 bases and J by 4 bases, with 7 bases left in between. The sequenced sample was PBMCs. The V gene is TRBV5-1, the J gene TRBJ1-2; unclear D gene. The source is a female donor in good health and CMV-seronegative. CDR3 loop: CASSSYSYGYTF. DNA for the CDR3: TGCGCCAGCAGCTCGTACAGCTATGGCTACACCTTC.